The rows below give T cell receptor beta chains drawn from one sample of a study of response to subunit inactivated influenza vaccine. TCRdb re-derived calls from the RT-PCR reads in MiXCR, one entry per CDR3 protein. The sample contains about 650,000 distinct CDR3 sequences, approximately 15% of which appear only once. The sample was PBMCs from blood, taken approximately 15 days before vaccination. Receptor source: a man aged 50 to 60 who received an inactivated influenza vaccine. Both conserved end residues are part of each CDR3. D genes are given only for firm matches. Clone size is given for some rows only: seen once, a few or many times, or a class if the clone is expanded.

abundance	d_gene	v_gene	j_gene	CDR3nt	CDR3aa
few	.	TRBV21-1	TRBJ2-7	TGTGCCAGCAGCAACCGGGCAGGGGCCTACGAGCAGTACTTC	CASSNRAGAYEQYF
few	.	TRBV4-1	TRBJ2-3	TGCGCCAGCGGACGGGACACTAGCACAGATACGCAGTATTTT	CASGRDTSTDTQYF
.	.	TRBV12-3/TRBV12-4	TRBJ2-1	TGTGCCAGCAGTTTTAGGGGCAGTTCCAATGAGCAGTTCTTC	CASSFRGSSNEQFF
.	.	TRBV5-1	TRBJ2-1	TGCGCCAGCAGCATACTATCCACAGGACCCGGCCATGAGCAGTTCTTC	CASSILSTGPGHEQFF
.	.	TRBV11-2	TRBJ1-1	TGTGCCAGCAGCTTTGACGGGAACACTGAAGCTTTCTTT	CASSFDGNTEAFF
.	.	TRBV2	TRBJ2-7	TGTGCCAGCAGTGCGGACTTGGGAGAGCAGTACTTC	CASSADLGEQYF
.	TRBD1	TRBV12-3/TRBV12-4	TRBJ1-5	TGTGCCAGCAGGAGGTCAGGGGGCGATCAGCCCCAGCATTTT	CASRRSGGDQPQHF
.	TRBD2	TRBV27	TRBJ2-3	TGTGCCAGCGGAGCGGGAGTGATACCAGATACGCAGTATTTT	CASGAGVIPDTQYF
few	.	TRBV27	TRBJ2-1	TGTGCCAGCAGTCCTATGGGGGCGGCGTACAATGAGCAGTTCTTC	CASSPMGAAYNEQFF
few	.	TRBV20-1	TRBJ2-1	TGCAGTGCTACCGGGACCCCACCATACAATGAGCAGTTCTTC	CSATGTPPYNEQFF
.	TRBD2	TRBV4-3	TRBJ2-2	TGCGCCAGCAGCCACTCTTCGTCGGGGGGCACCGGGGAGCTGTTTTTT	CASSHSSSGGTGELFF
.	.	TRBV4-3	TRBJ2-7	TGCGCCAGCAGCCAAGATGGCAGGACCTACGAGCAGTACTTC	CASSQDGRTYEQYF
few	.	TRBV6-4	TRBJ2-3	TGTGCCAGCAGTGACTCGCCTAGTCAAGCAACAGATACGCAGTATTTT	CASSDSPSQATDTQYF
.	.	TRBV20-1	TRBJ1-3	TGCAGTGCTAGAGGGGCTGGAAACACCATATATTTT	CSARGAGNTIYF
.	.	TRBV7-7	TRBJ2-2	TGTGCTAGCAGCTTATGGGGGAAGAACACCGGGGAGCTGTTTTTT	CASSLWGKNTGELFF
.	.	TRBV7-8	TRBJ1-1	TGTGCCAGCAGCGTAGCGGCCATGAACACTGAAGCTTTCTTT	CASSVAAMNTEAFF
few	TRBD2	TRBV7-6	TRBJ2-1	TGTGCCAGCAGCAAAGGGTTCCAGGGACTAGCGGGATACAATGAGCAGTTCTTC	CASSKGFQGLAGYNEQFF
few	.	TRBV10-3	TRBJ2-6	TGTGCCATCAGTGAGTGGGACGAAAAGTCGCGGGCCAACGTCCTGACTTTC	CAISEWDEKSRANVLTF
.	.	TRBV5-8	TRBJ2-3	TGTGCCAGCACCCGCGGGGCGCCCTTGACAGATACGCAGTATTTT	CASTRGAPLTDTQYF
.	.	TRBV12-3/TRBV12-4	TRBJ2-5	TGTGCCAGCAGCCCCCCGGGGACCAGGCAAGAGACCCAGTACTTC	CASSPPGTRQETQYF
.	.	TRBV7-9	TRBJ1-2	TGTGCCAGCAGCTCGACCCCAAAAAACTATGGCTACACCTTC	CASSSTPKNYGYTF
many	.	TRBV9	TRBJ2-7	TGTGCCGGCGACTACGAGCAGTACTTC	CAGDYEQYF
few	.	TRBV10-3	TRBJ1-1	TGTGCCATCGGTGGGACACCGAACACTGAAGCTTTCTTT	CAIGGTPNTEAFF
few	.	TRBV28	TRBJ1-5	TGTGCCAGCAGTTTCTCCCCCTGGGACCGCAATCAGCCCCAGCATTTT	CASSFSPWDRNQPQHF
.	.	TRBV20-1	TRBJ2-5	TGCAGTGCTAGAGATACGATGGGGGCGCAAATGTTAGGCCAAGAGACCCAGTACTTC	CSARDTMGAQMLGQETQYF
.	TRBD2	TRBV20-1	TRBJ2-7	TGCAGTGCTAGACCTGGGACTAGCGCCTCCTACGAGCAGTACTTC	CSARPGTSASYEQYF
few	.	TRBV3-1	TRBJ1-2	TGTGCCAGCAGCCATGGAATAGACCCGGGCTACACCTTC	CASSHGIDPGYTF